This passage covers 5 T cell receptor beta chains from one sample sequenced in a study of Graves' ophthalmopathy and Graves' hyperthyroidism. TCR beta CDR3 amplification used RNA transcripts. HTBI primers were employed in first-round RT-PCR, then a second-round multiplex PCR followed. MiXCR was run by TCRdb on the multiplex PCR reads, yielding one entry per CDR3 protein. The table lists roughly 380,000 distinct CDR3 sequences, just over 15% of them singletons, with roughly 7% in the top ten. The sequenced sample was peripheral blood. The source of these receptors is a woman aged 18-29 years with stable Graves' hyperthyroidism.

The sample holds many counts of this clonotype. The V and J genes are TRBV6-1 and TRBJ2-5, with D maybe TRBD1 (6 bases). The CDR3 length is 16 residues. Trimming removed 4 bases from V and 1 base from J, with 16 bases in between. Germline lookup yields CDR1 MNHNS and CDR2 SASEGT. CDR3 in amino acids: CASSASLQGIQETQYF. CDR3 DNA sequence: TGTGCCAGCAGTGCCAGCTTACAGGGCATCCAAGAGACCCAGTACTTC.

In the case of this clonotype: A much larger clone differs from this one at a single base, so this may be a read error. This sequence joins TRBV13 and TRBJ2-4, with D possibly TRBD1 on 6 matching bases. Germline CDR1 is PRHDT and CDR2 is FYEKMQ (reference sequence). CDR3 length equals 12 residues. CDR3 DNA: TGTGCCAACAGCACAAACAGGGTTGATCAGTACTTC. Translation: CANSTNRVDQYF.

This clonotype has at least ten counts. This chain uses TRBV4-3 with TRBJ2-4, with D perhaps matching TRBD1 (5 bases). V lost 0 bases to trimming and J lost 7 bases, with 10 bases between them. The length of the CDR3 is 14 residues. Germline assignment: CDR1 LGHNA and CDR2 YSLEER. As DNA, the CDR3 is TGCGCCAGCAGCCAAGATAACAGGAGCAACATTCAGTACTTC. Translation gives CASSQDNRSNIQYF.

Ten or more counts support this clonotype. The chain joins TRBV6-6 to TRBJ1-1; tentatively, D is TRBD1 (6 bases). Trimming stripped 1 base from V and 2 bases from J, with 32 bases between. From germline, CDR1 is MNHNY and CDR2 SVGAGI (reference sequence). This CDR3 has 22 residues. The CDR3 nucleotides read TGTGCCAGCAGTTACTTCTTAGTTCCCTCCGGGACACCCACCGGCAGAAACACTGAAGCTTTCTTT. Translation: CASSYFLVPSGTPTGRNTEAFF.

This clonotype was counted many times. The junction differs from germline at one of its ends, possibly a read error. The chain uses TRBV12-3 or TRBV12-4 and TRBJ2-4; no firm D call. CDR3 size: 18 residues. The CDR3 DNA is TGTGCCAGCAGCCGCTCTAGAGCGTTGGGGTTGGCCAAAAACATTAAGTACTTC. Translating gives CASSRSRALGLAKNIKYF.